A single sample gave rise to the 13 T cell receptor beta chains below, sequenced in a study of shared clonotypes between healthy human individuals. Method: immunoSEQ multiplex PCR; TCRdb's copy keeps in-frame clones and lacks some. Among a few million clones listed, around 90% were seen once. The sequencing input was naive CD4+ T cells sorted from blood. Noted subset: CD45RA+ positively selected. These receptors all stem from a young man in good health.

The CDR3 coding sequence is TGTGCCAGCAGTGAATACGGGTCTCAAGGCTACACCTTC. Translated: CASSEYGSQGYTF. The chain employs TRBV2 and TRBJ1-2; D not certain. V lost 2 bases, J lost 8 bases, and 12 bases lay in between. CDR3 length: 13 amino acids. CDR1 and CDR2 from the germline V gene are SNHLY and FYNNEI.

J is TRBJ1-1 and V is TRBV6-6; D is uncertain. CDR3 length: 11 residues. CDR1 MNHNY and CDR2 SVGAGI come from the germline V gene (reference sequence). Trimming removed 5 bases at V and 5 bases at J, with 6 bases between. The CDR3 DNA reads TGTGCCAGCAGTGCACAGACTGAAGCTTTCTTT. Protein sequence: CASSAQTEAFF.

V gene TRBV5-4 combines with J gene TRBJ2-5; D gene ambiguous. The V and J ends lost 4 bases and 1 base respectively, with 5 bases between them. The germline V gene encodes CDR1 SGHNT and CDR2 YYREEE (reference sequence). CDR3 length: 12 amino acids. This CDR3 is CASSLTQETQYF. CDR3 DNA sequence: TGTGCCAGCAGCCTGACCCAAGAGACCCAGTACTTC.

The chain combines TRBV10-3 with TRBJ2-1; 13 nucleotides line up with TRBD2. Germline loops: CDR1 ENHRY, CDR2 SYGVKD. The CDR3 covers 14 residues. Germline trimming cut 4 bases from V and 8 bases from J; bases unmatched to any gene: 2. The CDR3 DNA is TGTGCCATCAGTGGGACTAGCGGGGGTGATGAGCAGTTCTTC. The encoded protein is CAISGTSGGDEQFF.

The rearrangement joins TRBV18 to TRBJ1-2, with TRBD1 matching 7 bases. CDR1 and CDR2 from the germline V gene are KGHSH and LQKENI. The CDR3 contains 15 residues. The trim removed 1 base at V and 2 bases at J, leaving 4 bases unmatched. CDR3 nucleotide sequence: TGTGCCAGCTCACCACAGGGGGCCTACAACTATGGCTACACCTTC. It yields the protein CASSPQGAYNYGYTF.

CDR3 in amino acids: CASSPSGTAIYF. The CDR3, as DNA: TGTGCCAGCAGCCCTAGTGGGACAGCCATATATTTT. V and J are TRBV9 and TRBJ1-3, with 7 bases matching TRBD1. The CDR3 sequence is 12 residues long. From germline, CDR1 is SGDLS and CDR2 YYNGEE. V shed 4 bases and J 11 bases; nucleotides not matched to a gene: 6.

The J gene is TRBJ2-7, the V gene TRBV10-3, with D possibly matching TRBD1 (6 bases). This CDR3 spans 12 amino acids. V shed 5 bases and J shed 3 bases, with 8 bases lying between them. Per the germline V gene, CDR1 is ENHRY and CDR2 is SYGVKD. DNA for the CDR3: TGTGCCATCAGTCAACAGGGCTACGAGCAGTACTTC. Its translation: CAISQQGYEQYF.

The CDR3 sequence: CASRGPSGSTDTQYF. Here the CDR3 DNA reads TGTGCCAGCAGGGGACCTAGCGGCTCGACAGATACGCAGTATTTT. This rearrangement joins TRBV2 to TRBJ2-3; TRBD2 aligns across 7 bases. V trimming: 6 bases; J trimming: 3 bases; junction bases outside the gene matches: 9. Germline V CDR1 and CDR2: SNHLY, FYNNEI. CDR3 length: 15 amino acids. The complete variable domain, with remaining parts taken from reference TRBV2 and TRBJ2-3, reads EPEVTQTPSHQVTQMGQEVILRCVPISNHLYFYWYRQILGQKVEFLVSFYNNEISEKSEIFDDQFSVERPDGSNFTLKIRSTKLEDSAMYFCASRGPSGSTDTQYFGPGTRLTVL.

CDR3 in amino acids: CASSLELRGGTSGNTIYF. As DNA, the CDR3 is TGCGCCAGCAGCTTGGAGCTGAGGGGCGGGACCTCTGGAAACACCATATATTTT. The chain couples TRBV5-1 to TRBJ1-3; tentative D call: TRBD1 (5 bases). The CDR3 is 18 amino acids. V lost 0 bases to trimming and J lost 0 bases, with 16 bases between them. Germline CDR1 reads SGHRS; CDR2 reads YFSETQ.

The rearrangement uses TRBV6-4 and TRBJ1-2, with 8 bases fitting TRBD1. CDR1 and CDR2 (germline): MRHNA, SNTAGT. This CDR3 region has 16 residues. With 5 bases clipped from V and 7 bases from J, the junction kept 15 bases outside the gene matches. The CDR3 region is CASSHAVTGDFRGYTF. In DNA, the CDR3 is TGTGCCAGCAGTCATGCCGTGACAGGGGACTTCCGTGGCTACACCTTC.

The chain links TRBV5-1 to TRBJ1-2; D remains unclear. From germline, CDR1 is SGHRS and CDR2 YFSETQ. Trimming left V 0 bases short and J 4 bases short, with 16 bases between. This CDR3 comprises 16 residues. This CDR3 is CASSLAPIGETYGYTF. DNA for the CDR3: TGCGCCAGCAGCTTGGCCCCTATCGGAGAAACCTATGGCTACACCTTC.

The chain couples TRBV5-6 to TRBJ2-3; TRBD1 aligns across 7 bases. CDR3 size: 14 residues. Trimming at V came to 2 bases and at J to 3 bases, leaving 3 bases not matched to a gene. CDR1 and CDR2 (germline): SGHDT, YYEEEE. The CDR3 DNA is TGTGCCAGCAGCTTCGGGACAGCAACAGATACGCAGTATTTT. It encodes CASSFGTATDTQYF.

The chain joins TRBV6-5 to TRBJ1-2; tentative D call: TRBD1 (6 bases). The V gene lost 2 bases and the J gene lost 8 bases, with 21 bases spanning the gap. CDR1 is MNHEY, CDR2 SVGAGI, per germline. The CDR3 loop spans 16 amino acids. As DNA, the CDR3 is TGTGCCAGCAGTTACACCGGGACACGCGCCGGGAGCGGCTACACCTTC. Translated, it gives CASSYTGTRAGSGYTF.